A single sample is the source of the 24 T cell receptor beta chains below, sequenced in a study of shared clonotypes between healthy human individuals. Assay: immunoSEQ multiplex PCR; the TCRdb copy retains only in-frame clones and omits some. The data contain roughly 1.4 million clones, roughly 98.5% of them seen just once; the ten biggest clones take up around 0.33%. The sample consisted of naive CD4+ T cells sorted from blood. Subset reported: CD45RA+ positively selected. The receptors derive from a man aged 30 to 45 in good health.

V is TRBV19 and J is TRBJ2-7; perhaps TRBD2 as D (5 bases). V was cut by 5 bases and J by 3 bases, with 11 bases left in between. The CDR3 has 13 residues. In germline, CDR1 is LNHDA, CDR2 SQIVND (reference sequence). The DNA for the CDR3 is TGTGCCAGTAGTTTACTAGTTTTCTACGAGCAGTACTTC. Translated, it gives CASSLLVFYEQYF.

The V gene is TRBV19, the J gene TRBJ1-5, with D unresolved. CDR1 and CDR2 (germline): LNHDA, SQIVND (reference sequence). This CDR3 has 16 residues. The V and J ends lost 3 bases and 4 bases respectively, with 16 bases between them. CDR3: CASSIPAGGGNQPQHF. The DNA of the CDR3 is TGTGCCAGTAGTATCCCAGCGGGAGGCGGGAATCAGCCCCAGCATTTT.

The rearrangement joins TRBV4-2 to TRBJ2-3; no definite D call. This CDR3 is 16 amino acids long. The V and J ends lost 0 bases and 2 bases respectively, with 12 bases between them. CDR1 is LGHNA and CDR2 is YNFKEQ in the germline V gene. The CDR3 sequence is CASSQDRFSITDTQYF. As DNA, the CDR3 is TGTGCCAGCAGCCAAGATCGGTTTTCGATCACAGATACGCAGTATTTT.

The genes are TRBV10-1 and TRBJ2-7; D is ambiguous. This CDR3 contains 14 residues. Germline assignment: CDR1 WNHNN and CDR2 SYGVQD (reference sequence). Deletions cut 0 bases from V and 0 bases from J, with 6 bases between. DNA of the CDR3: TGCGCCAGCAGTGAGTCGGGCTACTCCTACGAGCAGTACTTC. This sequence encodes CASSESGYSYEQYF.

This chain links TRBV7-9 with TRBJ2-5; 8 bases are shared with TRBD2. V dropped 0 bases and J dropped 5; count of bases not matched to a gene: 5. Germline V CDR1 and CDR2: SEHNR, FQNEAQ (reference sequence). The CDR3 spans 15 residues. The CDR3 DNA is TGTGCCAGCAGCTTAGCTAGCGGGATTGATGAGACCCAGTACTTC. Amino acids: CASSLASGIDETQYF.

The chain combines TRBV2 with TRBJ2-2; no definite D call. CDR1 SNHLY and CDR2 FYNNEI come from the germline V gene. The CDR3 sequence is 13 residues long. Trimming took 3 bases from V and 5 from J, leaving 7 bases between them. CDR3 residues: CASSDWDTGELFF. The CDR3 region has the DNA TGTGCCAGCAGTGACTGGGATACCGGGGAGCTGTTTTTT.

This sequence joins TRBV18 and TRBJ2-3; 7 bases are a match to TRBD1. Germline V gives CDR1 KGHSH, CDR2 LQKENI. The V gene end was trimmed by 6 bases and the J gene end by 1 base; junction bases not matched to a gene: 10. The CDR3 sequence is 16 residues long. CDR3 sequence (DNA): TGTGCCAGCTCTCAGGAAGGACAGGCTGGCACAGATACGCAGTATTTT. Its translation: CASSQEGQAGTDTQYF.

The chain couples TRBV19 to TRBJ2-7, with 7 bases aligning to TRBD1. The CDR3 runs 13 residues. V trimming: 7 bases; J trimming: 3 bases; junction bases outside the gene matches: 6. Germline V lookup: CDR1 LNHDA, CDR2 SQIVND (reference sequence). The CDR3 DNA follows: TGTGCCAGTAAACAGACAGGGAACTACGAGCAGTACTTC. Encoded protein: CASKQTGNYEQYF.

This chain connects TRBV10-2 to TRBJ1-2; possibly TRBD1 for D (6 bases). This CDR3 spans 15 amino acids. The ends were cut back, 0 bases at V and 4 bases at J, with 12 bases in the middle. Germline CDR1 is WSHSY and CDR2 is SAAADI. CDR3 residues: CASSESIRQVYGYTF. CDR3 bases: TGCGCCAGCAGTGAGTCGATAAGACAGGTCTATGGCTACACCTTC.

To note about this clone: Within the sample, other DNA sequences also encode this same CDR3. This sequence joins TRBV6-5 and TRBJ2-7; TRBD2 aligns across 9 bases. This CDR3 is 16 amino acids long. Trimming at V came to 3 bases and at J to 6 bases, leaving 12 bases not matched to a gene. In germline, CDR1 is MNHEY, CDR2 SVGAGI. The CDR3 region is CASSYRAAGGPVEQYF. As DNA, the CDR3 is TGTGCCAGCAGTTATAGGGCCGCGGGAGGGCCGGTCGAGCAGTACTTC.

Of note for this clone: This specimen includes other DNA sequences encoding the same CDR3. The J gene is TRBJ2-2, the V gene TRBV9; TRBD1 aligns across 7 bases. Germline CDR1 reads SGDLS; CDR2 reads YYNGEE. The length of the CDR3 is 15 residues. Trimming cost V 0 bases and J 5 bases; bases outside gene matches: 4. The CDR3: CASSVASRGTGELFF. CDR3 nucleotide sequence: TGTGCCAGCAGCGTAGCGTCCAGGGGGACCGGGGAGCTGTTTTTT. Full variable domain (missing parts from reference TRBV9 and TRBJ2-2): DSGVTQTPKHLITATGQRVTLRCSPRSGDLSVYWYQQSLDQGLQFLIQYYNGEERAKGNILERFSAQQFPDLHSELNLSSLELGDSALYFCASSVASRGTGELFFGEGSRLTVL.

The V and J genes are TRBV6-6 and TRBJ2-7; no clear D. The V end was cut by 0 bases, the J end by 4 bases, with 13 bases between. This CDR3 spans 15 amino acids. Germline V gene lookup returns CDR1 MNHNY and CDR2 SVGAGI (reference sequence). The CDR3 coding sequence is TGTGCCAGCAGTTACTCGGTGCTAGTTGCTTACGAGCAGTACTTC. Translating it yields CASSYSVLVAYEQYF.

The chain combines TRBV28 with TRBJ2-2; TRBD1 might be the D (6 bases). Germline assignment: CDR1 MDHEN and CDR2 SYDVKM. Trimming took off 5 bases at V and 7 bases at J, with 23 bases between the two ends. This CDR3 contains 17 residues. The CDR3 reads CASSPSRYRVKGGELFF. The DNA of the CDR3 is TGTGCCAGCAGTCCGAGCCGATACAGGGTAAAAGGCGGGGAGCTGTTTTTT.

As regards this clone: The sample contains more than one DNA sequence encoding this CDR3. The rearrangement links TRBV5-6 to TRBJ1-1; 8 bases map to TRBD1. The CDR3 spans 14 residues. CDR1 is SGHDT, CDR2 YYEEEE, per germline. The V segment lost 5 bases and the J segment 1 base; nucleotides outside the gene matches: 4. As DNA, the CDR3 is TGTGCCAGCAGTTCGGACAGGGCGAACACTGAAGCTTTCTTT. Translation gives CASSSDRANTEAFF.

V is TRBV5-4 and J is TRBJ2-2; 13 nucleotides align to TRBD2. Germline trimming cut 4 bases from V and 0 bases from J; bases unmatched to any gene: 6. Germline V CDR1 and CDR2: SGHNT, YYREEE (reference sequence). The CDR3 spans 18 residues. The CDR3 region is CASSRLGLAGANTGELFF. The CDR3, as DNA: TGTGCCAGCAGCCGACTCGGACTAGCGGGAGCGAACACCGGGGAGCTGTTTTTT.

CDR3 protein: CASRPRGAHSNEQYF. DNA for the CDR3: TGTGCCAGCAGGCCCAGGGGGGCGCACAGTAACGAGCAGTACTTC. The genes are TRBV11-1 and TRBJ2-7; D is possibly TRBD1 (7 bases). V gave up 6 bases and J gave up 5 bases, with 20 bases separating them. This CDR3 comprises 15 residues. Germline V gives CDR1 SGHAT, CDR2 FQDESV (reference sequence).

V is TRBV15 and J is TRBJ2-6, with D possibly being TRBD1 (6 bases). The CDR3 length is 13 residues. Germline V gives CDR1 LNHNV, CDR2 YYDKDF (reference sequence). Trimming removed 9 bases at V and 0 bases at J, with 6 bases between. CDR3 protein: CATGGSGANVLTF. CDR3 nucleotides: TGTGCCACAGGGGGCTCTGGGGCCAACGTCCTGACTTTC.

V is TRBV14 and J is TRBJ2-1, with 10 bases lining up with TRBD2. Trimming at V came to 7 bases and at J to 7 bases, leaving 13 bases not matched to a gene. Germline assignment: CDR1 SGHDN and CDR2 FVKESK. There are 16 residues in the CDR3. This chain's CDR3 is CASTAREGLAKNEQFF. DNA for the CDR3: TGTGCCAGCACCGCCAGGGAGGGACTAGCGAAAAATGAGCAGTTCTTC.

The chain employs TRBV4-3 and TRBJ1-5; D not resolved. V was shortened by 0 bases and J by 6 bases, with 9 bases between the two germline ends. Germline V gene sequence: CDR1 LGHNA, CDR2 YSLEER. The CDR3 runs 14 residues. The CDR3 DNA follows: TGCGCCAGCAGCCAAGATTTAGGGTTTCAGCCCCAGCATTTT. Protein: CASSQDLGFQPQHF.

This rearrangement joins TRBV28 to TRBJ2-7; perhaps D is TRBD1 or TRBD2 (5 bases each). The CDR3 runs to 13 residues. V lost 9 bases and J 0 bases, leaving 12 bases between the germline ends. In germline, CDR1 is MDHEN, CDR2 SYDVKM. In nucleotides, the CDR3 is TGTGCCAGGCGCGATGGGGGCTCCTACGAGCAGTACTTC. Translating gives CARRDGGSYEQYF. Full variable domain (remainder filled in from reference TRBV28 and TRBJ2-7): DVKVTQSSRYLVKRTGEKVFLECVQDMDHENMFWYRQDPGLGLRLIYFSYDVKMKEKGDIPEGYSVSREKKERFSLILESASTNQTSMYLCARRDGGSYEQYFGPGTRLTVT.

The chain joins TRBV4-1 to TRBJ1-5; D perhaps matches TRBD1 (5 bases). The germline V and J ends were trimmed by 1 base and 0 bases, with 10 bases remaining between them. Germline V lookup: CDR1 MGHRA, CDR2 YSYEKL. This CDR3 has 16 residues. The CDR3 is CASSQVAGASNQPQHF. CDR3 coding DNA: TGCGCCAGCAGCCAAGTGGCCGGGGCTAGCAATCAGCCCCAGCATTTT.

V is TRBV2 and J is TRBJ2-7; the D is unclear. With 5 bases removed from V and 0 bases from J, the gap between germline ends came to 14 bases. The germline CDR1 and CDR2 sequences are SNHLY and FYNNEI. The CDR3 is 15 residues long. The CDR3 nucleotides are TGTGCCAGCAGTCCTAGACTGAGTAGCTCCTACGAGCAGTACTTC. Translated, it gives CASSPRLSSSYEQYF.

This chain's CDR3 is CASSLSGRGGRSGANVLTF. DNA of the CDR3: TGTGCCAGCAGCCTTTCGGGTCGCGGCGGGAGGTCTGGGGCCAACGTCCTGACTTTC. The chain is built from TRBV7-9 and TRBJ2-6; 8 bases fit TRBD2. The CDR3 covers 19 residues. The V segment lost 5 bases and the J segment 1 base; nucleotides outside the gene matches: 13. Germline CDR1 reads SEHNR; CDR2 reads FQNEAQ (reference sequence).

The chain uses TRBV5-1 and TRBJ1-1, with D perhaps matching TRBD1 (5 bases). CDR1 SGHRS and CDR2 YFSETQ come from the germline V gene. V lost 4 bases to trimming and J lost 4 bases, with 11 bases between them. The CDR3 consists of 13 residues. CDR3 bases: TGCGCCAGCAGCGGGGGGTCTGTCACTGAAGCTTTCTTT. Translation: CASSGGSVTEAFF.